The clone carrying this TCR beta chain appeared many times. Its antigen is unidentified. A single record per CDR3 protein comes from TCRdb applying MiXCR to the 5' RACE reads. In the table there are some 250,000 distinct CDR3 sequences, 6.9% of which are singletons. The CDR3 is made up of 14 amino acids. The germline V gene has CDR1 DFQATT and CDR2 SNEGSKA (reference sequence). V lost 6 bases to trimming and J lost 5 bases; unmatched junction nucleotides: 10. The data belong to a study of T cells after yellow fever vaccination. Study-wide points: Contamination of FACS-sorted repertoires by abundant clonotypes from the bulk population could occur.

The sample here was CD4+ T cells sorted from PBMCs, taken 15 days after the yellow fever booster vaccination. The rearrangement uses TRBV20-1 and TRBJ2-1; 7 bases are shared with TRBD2. The clonotype originates from a man under 40 who received the YFV17D yellow fever vaccine. CDR3 DNA sequence: TGCAGTGCATTTTCTAGCGGTCGACACAATGAGCAGTTCTTC. This encodes CSAFSSGRHNEQFF.